This T cell receptor (beta chain) originates from a study of shared clonotypes between healthy human individuals. Findings and caveats of the study: Rarefaction analysis demonstrated incomplete sorted-subset sequencing notwithstanding large depth.

Note on this clone: What it binds is not known.

Sequenced by immunoSEQ multiplex PCR; TCRdb stores in-frame clones only, minus some. The repertoire has 1 million to 1.2 million clones, approximately 77% of them found once; the top ten carry roughly 0.83%. The clonotype comes from a man aged 18 to 30 in good health. Some clones in this sample may be carry-over from other donors' samples. Sequencing was carried out using memory CD4+ T cells from PBMCs. Sample subset: CD45RA-negative fraction.

The CDR3 loop reads CASSIQPGAYEQFF. CDR3 sequence (DNA): TGTGCCAGTAGTATCCAACCTGGGGCCTATGAGCAGTTCTTC. V usage is TRBV19 and J usage is TRBJ2-1; D might be TRBD1 (5 bases). Per germline, CDR1 LNHDA and CDR2 SQIVND (reference sequence). The CDR3 has 14 residues. V dropped 3 bases and J dropped 8 bases, with 14 bases sitting between them.